Listed here are 23 T cell receptor beta chains from one sample, sequenced in a study of Ad26.COV2.S vaccination and SARS-CoV-2 variants. Treatment defined: around 19 received Ad26.COV2.S at low or high dose, single or two shots; about 5 received placebo; per-sample allocation not given. Sampling was done on day 63 after the first vaccine or placebo injection. Data came from immunoSEQ multiplex PCR; TCRdb stores just in-frame clones and leaves some out. Altogether around 300,000 clones are present, 90% being singletons, with the ten largest covering about 5%. The sample in question was peripheral blood, obtained in a trial of Ad26.COV2.S vaccine versus placebo. These receptor sequences come from a person between 18 and 65 years old who received the Ad26.COV2.S COVID-19 vaccine or a placebo.

The chain joins TRBV27 to TRBJ2-6; no reliable D call. Germline V gene lookup returns CDR1 MNHEY and CDR2 SMNVEV (reference sequence). The CDR3 covers 15 residues. V was pared by 8 bases and J by 0 bases, with 11 bases between. CDR3 loop: CASGTPYSGANVLTF. The DNA of the CDR3 is TGTGCCAGCGGAACTCCGTACTCTGGGGCCAACGTCCTGACTTTC.

Only one count was recorded for this clone. This chain connects TRBV3-1 (or the pseudogene TRBV3-2) to TRBJ2-4; D remains ambiguous. The CDR3 extends over 16 amino acids. Trimming cost V 4 bases and J 0 bases, with 13 bases left between them. Germline CDR1 reads LGHDT; CDR2 reads YNNKEL (reference sequence). The CDR3 sequence is CASSLQTTLAKNIQYF. Here the CDR3 DNA reads TGTGCCAGCAGCCTACAGACGACCCTAGCCAAAAACATTCAGTACTTC.

This rearrangement joins TRBV5-1 to TRBJ1-2; D is unresolved. There are 14 residues in the CDR3. Germline CDR1 reads SGHRS; CDR2 reads YFSETQ. V was clipped by 0 bases and J by 4 bases, with 10 bases between them. CDR3 DNA sequence: TGCGCCAGCAGCTTGGGGGAACCGGTCTATGGCTACACCTTC. This gives the protein CASSLGEPVYGYTF.

V is TRBV13 and J is TRBJ2-1; 7 positions agree with TRBD1. The CDR3 covers 18 residues. CDR1 PRHDT and CDR2 FYEKMQ come from the germline V gene (reference sequence). Unmatched junction bases numbered 18, after V lost 4 bases and J lost 6 bases. CDR3 in amino acids: CASSSPDRSTGFGNEQFF. CDR3 DNA sequence: TGTGCCAGCAGCTCCCCGGACAGGTCCACAGGTTTTGGCAATGAGCAGTTCTTC.

V usage is TRBV7-9 and J usage is TRBJ1-1, with 7 nucleotides matching TRBD1. V was pared by 6 bases and J by 5 bases, with 6 bases of the junction left unmatched. The germline V gene encodes CDR1 SEHNR and CDR2 FQNEAQ (reference sequence). CDR3 size: 13 residues. The CDR3 DNA reads TGTGCCAGCAGGCGACAGGGAAGAACTGAAGCTTTCTTT. Translation gives CASRRQGRTEAFF.

The chain carries TRBV5-1 and TRBJ1-2; a weak D match, TRBD1 (6 bases). This CDR3 comprises 13 residues. CDR1 and CDR2 (germline): SGHRS, YFSETQ. Trimming pared 0 bases from V and 3 bases from J, leaving 6 bases between. Here the CDR3 reads CASSLGTDYGYTF. CDR3 in DNA: TGCGCCAGCAGCTTGGGGACAGACTATGGCTACACCTTC.

The chain carries TRBV7-9 and TRBJ2-2; D not resolved. Germline CDR1 is SEHNR and CDR2 is FQNEAQ (reference sequence). This CDR3 is built from 15 residues. V was pared by 0 bases and J by 2 bases, with 7 bases between. In DNA, the CDR3 is TGTGCCAGCAGCTTAGCAGGGCCCAACACCGGGGAGCTGTTTTTT. It codes for CASSLAGPNTGELFF.

The V gene is TRBV9, the J gene TRBJ2-1; 8 nucleotides line up with TRBD2. Trimming took 4 bases from V and 8 from J; bases not matched to a gene: 11. The CDR3 runs 15 residues. CDR1 is SGDLS, CDR2 YYNGEE, per germline. The CDR3 DNA reads TGTGCCAGCAGCCCTTCCCCGGGGGGGGGCGATGAGCAGTTCTTC. It encodes CASSPSPGGGDEQFF.

The chain combines TRBV9 with TRBJ1-4, with 9 nucleotides matching TRBD1. CDR3 length equals 14 residues. Per germline, CDR1 SGDLS and CDR2 YYNGEE. The junction had 2 bases not matched to a gene; V was cut back by 4 bases and J by 4 bases. The chain's CDR3 is CASSPTGGNEKLFF. The CDR3 DNA follows: TGTGCCAGCAGCCCGACAGGGGGTAATGAAAAACTGTTTTTT.

The rearrangement joins TRBV4-3 to TRBJ2-7, with TRBD1 as a possible D gene (5 bases). CDR1 is LGHNA, CDR2 YSLEER, per germline. Trimming removed 4 bases from V and 2 bases from J, with 21 bases in between. This CDR3 is built from 17 residues. CDR3 amino acids: CASSRFWEQAETYEQYF. CDR3 DNA: TGCGCCAGCAGCCGATTTTGGGAACAGGCGGAAACCTACGAGCAGTACTTC.

V is TRBV7-2 and J is TRBJ1-5, with TRBD1 as a possible D gene (6 bases). Germline-derived CDR1 and CDR2 are SGHTA and FQGNSA. This CDR3 region has 15 residues. Between the trimmed V and J ends, which lost 1 base and 5 bases, there was a span of 12 bases. CDR3 sequence: CASSLEWGADQPQHF. The CDR3 nucleotides read TGTGCCAGCAGCTTAGAGTGGGGGGCAGATCAGCCCCAGCATTTT.

This CDR3 is CASSLAPYSPLHF. In nucleotides, the CDR3 is TGTGCCAGCAGCTTAGCCCCCTATTCACCCCTCCACTTT. This chain connects TRBV7-8 to TRBJ1-6; D remains unclear. This CDR3 region has 13 residues. Deletions cut 0 bases from V and 8 bases from J, with 5 bases between. Germline values: CDR1 SGHVS, CDR2 FQNEAQ.

Here the CDR3 reads CASSLEGLQLYNEQFF. The CDR3, as DNA: TGTGCCAGCAGCTTGGAAGGACTTCAATTATACAATGAGCAGTTCTTC. The chain links TRBV5-6 to TRBJ2-1; maybe TRBD2 (5 bases). There are 16 residues in the CDR3. The V end was cut by 0 bases, the J end by 4 bases, with 14 bases between. Germline CDR1 reads SGHDT; CDR2 reads YYEEEE.

The chain has TRBV19 and TRBJ1-5; D unclear. The germline gives CDR1 LNHDA, CDR2 SQIVND (reference sequence). Trimming cost V 0 bases and J 2 bases, with 11 bases left between them. The CDR3 spans 16 residues. This CDR3 reads CASSIDRGRRNQPQHF. CDR3 in DNA: TGTGCCAGTAGTATAGACAGAGGCCGACGCAATCAGCCCCAGCATTTT.

The chain uses TRBV27 and TRBJ1-2; D may be TRBD1 (5 bases). Trimming shortened V by 3 bases and J by 2 bases, and 13 bases separated the two germline ends. Germline values: CDR1 MNHEY, CDR2 SMNVEV (reference sequence). This CDR3 is built from 15 residues. The CDR3 bases are TGTGCCAGCAGTTTCCGGGACGGGAGAAACTATGGCTACACCTTC. Its translation is CASSFRDGRNYGYTF.

CDR3 in DNA: TGTGCCAGTAGTATAGGAAAAGGGACCCTCTCAAGCAATCAGCCCCAGCATTTT. It translates to CASSIGKGTLSSNQPQHF. The chain has TRBV19 and TRBJ1-5; tentatively, D is TRBD1 (5 bases). The CDR3 has 18 residues. Germline assignment: CDR1 LNHDA and CDR2 SQIVND (reference sequence). V lost 1 base, J lost 1 base, and 17 bases lay in between.

The chain uses TRBV6-2 or TRBV6-3 and TRBJ2-7, with TRBD1 matching over 9 bases. Germline trimming cut 5 bases from V and 0 bases from J; bases unmatched to any gene: 14. CDR1 and CDR2 (germline): MNHEY, SVGEGT. This CDR3 has 18 residues. The CDR3 sequence: CASSTPPTDRGRSYEQYF. The CDR3 region has the DNA TGTGCCAGCAGTACACCACCTACGGACAGGGGACGCTCCTACGAGCAGTACTTC.

The V gene is TRBV11-3, the J gene TRBJ2-1; D not certain. Trimming cost V 3 bases and J 9 bases, with 9 bases left between them. Germline V CDR1 and CDR2: SGHNT, YENEEA. CDR3 size: 12 residues. The CDR3 coding sequence is TGTGCCAGCAGCTTCCGGGCTAGTGAGCAGTTCTTC. Translation: CASSFRASEQFF.

The chain is built from TRBV4-2 and TRBJ2-3; 9 bases align to TRBD1. Per the germline V gene, CDR1 is LGHNA and CDR2 is YNFKEQ. J gave up 1 base and V 3 bases, and 5 bases lay outside the gene matches. The CDR3 runs 16 residues. The CDR3 protein is CASSQGTGLRTDTQYF. The CDR3 region has the DNA TGTGCCAGCAGCCAGGGGACAGGGCTACGCACAGATACGCAGTATTTT.

The chain recombines TRBV11-2 with TRBJ1-5, with D unresolved. Germline CDR1 reads SGHAT; CDR2 reads FQNNGV. V was trimmed by 5 bases and J by 5 bases, leaving 16 bases between them. The CDR3 loop spans 15 amino acids. DNA for the CDR3: TGTGCCAGCAGCGACCACGACCCGGCGGATCAGCCCCAGCATTTT. It is translated as CASSDHDPADQPQHF.

This chain links TRBV19 with TRBJ2-3; the D is unclear. Trimming removed 5 bases from V and 0 bases from J, with 12 bases in between. The CDR3 is 15 amino acids. Germline V gives CDR1 LNHDA, CDR2 SQIVND (reference sequence). For the CDR3, the DNA is TGTGCCAGTAGTTTCCTACTTCAAAGCACAGATACGCAGTATTTT. Translating it yields CASSFLLQSTDTQYF.

The chain carries TRBV29-1 and TRBJ1-4, with D uncertain. Germline CDR1 reads SQVTM; CDR2 reads ANQGSEA. The CDR3 sequence is 15 residues long. The V end was cut by 0 bases, the J end by 8 bases, with 16 bases between. DNA for the CDR3: TGCAGCGTTGAAGATAAGTCGTACGAGGAGGAAAAACTGTTTTTT. Translation: CSVEDKSYEEEKLFF.

This chain joins TRBV2 and TRBJ2-7, with 8 bases aligning to TRBD1. The CDR3 is 12 amino acids. Losses at the gene ends were 8 bases for V and 2 bases for J; bases not matched to a gene: 2. The germline gives CDR1 SNHLY, CDR2 FYNNEI. CDR3 bases: TGTGCCAGCGACAGGGGTCCCTACGAGCAGTACTTC. Protein product: CASDRGPYEQYF.